These 20 T cell receptor beta chains were sequenced from one sample in a study of T cells after yellow fever vaccination. In TCRdb, the 5' RACE reads were re-called with MiXCR into one record per CDR3 protein. The sample shows approximately 150,000 distinct CDR3 sequences, approximately 10% of them seen only once. Sample: CD8+ T cells sorted from PBMCs, taken 45 days after the yellow fever booster vaccination. These TCRs come from a man in his late teens or twenties who received the YFV17D yellow fever vaccine.

The sample holds a few counts of this clonotype. The chain recombines TRBV6-5 with TRBJ1-2, with TRBD1 matching over 9 bases. V lost 2 bases and J lost 8; bases outside the gene matches: 15. Germline CDR1 and CDR2: MNHEY and SVGAGI. The CDR3 runs to 17 residues. CDR3 residues: CASSYRTGGEVPWGYTF. CDR3 DNA: TGTGCCAGCAGTTACCGAACAGGGGGCGAGGTCCCTTGGGGCTACACCTTC.

The chain is built from TRBV28 and TRBJ2-1, with a weak D call TRBD1 (5 bases). CDR3 length: 14 residues. From germline, CDR1 is MDHEN and CDR2 SYDVKM. Trimming left V 3 bases short and J 0 bases short, with 6 bases between. This CDR3 is CASSFGASYNEQFF. The CDR3 DNA sequence: TGTGCCAGCAGTTTTGGGGCCTCCTACAATGAGCAGTTCTTC.

The J gene is TRBJ2-1, the V gene TRBV4-1; 9 nucleotides match TRBD2. V dropped 0 bases and J dropped 9; count of bases not matched to a gene: 12. Germline V gene lookup returns CDR1 MGHRA and CDR2 YSYEKL. The CDR3 extends over 17 amino acids. The CDR3 spells CASSQDPPSGTVGEQFF. The CDR3, as DNA: TGCGCCAGCAGCCAAGACCCCCCTAGCGGGACCGTAGGTGAGCAGTTCTTC.

CDR3 residues: CASSLQTGTGVYNEQFF. In nucleotides, the CDR3 is TGTGCCAGCAGCCTTCAAACCGGGACAGGGGTTTACAATGAGCAGTTCTTC. The rearrangement joins TRBV11-1 to TRBJ2-1, with 10 bases identical to TRBD1. V lost 5 bases and J lost 4; bases outside the gene matches: 11. Germline V lookup: CDR1 SGHAT, CDR2 FQDESV (reference sequence). The CDR3 has 17 residues.

This chain joins TRBV9 and TRBJ2-2; 8 positions match TRBD1. Per germline, CDR1 SGDLS and CDR2 YYNGEE. V gave up 5 bases and J gave up 7 bases; unmatched junction bases: 4. The CDR3 sequence is 13 residues long. Written as DNA, the CDR3 is TGTGCCAGCAGTAGACAGGGGCACGGGGAGCTGTTTTTT. This codes for CASSRQGHGELFF.

The rearrangement joins TRBV7-6 to TRBJ2-7; D may be TRBD1 or TRBD2 (5 bases each). This CDR3 comprises 14 residues. Germline V gene sequence: CDR1 SGHVS, CDR2 FNYEAQ. Trimming removed 2 bases at V and 6 bases at J, with 14 bases between. CDR3 coding DNA: TGTGCCAGCAGCTTATCGGGGATAAGGGGCGAGCAGTACTTC. This codes for CASSLSGIRGEQYF.

This chain connects TRBV6-1 to TRBJ2-1; TRBD2 agrees at 7 bases. V gave up 5 bases and J gave up 9 bases; unmatched junction bases: 16. The germline gives CDR1 MNHNS, CDR2 SASEGT. The CDR3 length is 16 residues. The CDR3 reads CASSHPGLQSRSEQFF. The CDR3 nucleotides read TGTGCCAGCAGTCACCCGGGACTACAGTCAAGGAGTGAGCAGTTCTTC.

This clonotype was picked up a small number of times. This chain connects TRBV7-2 to TRBJ2-1; D is uncertain. The V end lost 6 bases, the J end lost 0 bases, and 15 bases lay between the germline ends. The V gene's germline CDR1 is SGHTA and CDR2 FQGNSA. The CDR3 contains 16 residues. CDR3 amino acids: CASSPKAESSYNEQFF. The CDR3 DNA reads TGTGCCAGCAGTCCTAAAGCCGAGAGCTCCTACAATGAGCAGTTCTTC.

This chain links TRBV10-1 with TRBJ2-7; perhaps TRBD2 as D (6 bases). The CDR3 has 12 residues. V was trimmed by 8 bases and J by 5 bases, leaving 13 bases between them. The germline V gene has CDR1 WNHNN and CDR2 SYGVQD (reference sequence). The chain's CDR3 is CASASEGHEQYF. For the CDR3, the DNA is TGCGCCAGCGCCTCGGAGGGCCACGAGCAGTACTTC.

This clonotype showed up just a few times. The chain joins TRBV20-1 to TRBJ1-2, with 7 bases lining up with TRBD1. Germline loops: CDR1 DFQATT, CDR2 SNEGSKA (reference sequence). The junction had 6 bases not matched to a gene; V was cut back by 4 bases and J by 4 bases. This CDR3 spans 13 amino acids. This CDR3 reads CSAIRQGLYGYTF. DNA for the CDR3: TGCAGTGCTATCCGACAGGGACTCTATGGCTACACCTTC.

There are a few counts of this clonotype. This sequence joins TRBV6-6 and TRBJ1-1, with 9 bases fitting TRBD1. Germline V gives CDR1 MNHNY, CDR2 SVGAGI (reference sequence). V gave up 2 bases and J gave up 3 bases; unmatched junction bases: 4. CDR3 size: 15 residues. Here the CDR3 DNA reads TGTGCCAGCAGTTACAAGGGACAGGGATACACTGAAGCTTTCTTT. Translated: CASSYKGQGYTEAFF.

The sample holds a few counts of this clonotype. The CDR3 coding sequence is TGTGCCAGCAGCCCAAACGTCGGACAGGGGTTCCAAGAACAGTACTTC. It specifies CASSPNVGQGFQEQYF. This chain uses TRBV11-2 with TRBJ2-7; 9 bases map to TRBD1. Germline loops: CDR1 SGHAT, CDR2 FQNNGV. The CDR3 is made up of 16 amino acids. Germline trimming cut 5 bases from V and 10 bases from J; bases unmatched to any gene: 18.

V usage is TRBV5-6 and J usage is TRBJ1-3; maybe TRBD1 (5 bases). V was clipped by 4 bases and J by 0 bases, with 14 bases between them. The CDR3 runs to 16 residues. Germline CDR1 SGHDT, CDR2 YYEEEE. The DNA of the CDR3 is TGTGCCAGCAGCACTACTGTCCAGGGCTCTGGAAACACCATATATTTT. Translation: CASSTTVQGSGNTIYF.

This clonotype was found a few times. The chain carries TRBV27 and TRBJ1-3; no clear D gene. V was clipped by 5 bases and J by 4 bases, with 12 bases between them. CDR3 length: 14 amino acids. The germline V gene has CDR1 MNHEY and CDR2 SMNVEV (reference sequence). The CDR3 loop is CASSTLLPGNTIYF. DNA for the CDR3: TGTGCCAGCAGTACCCTCCTACCCGGAAACACCATATATTTT.

This clonotype was seen only a few times. J is TRBJ2-2 and V is TRBV27; D unresolved. The CDR3 is 12 residues long. Trimming stripped 6 bases from V and 6 bases from J, with 8 bases between. Germline V gene lookup returns CDR1 MNHEY and CDR2 SMNVEV (reference sequence). This chain's CDR3 is CASSPTPGELFF. In DNA form, the CDR3 reads TGTGCCAGCAGCCCCACACCCGGGGAGCTGTTTTTT.

This clonotype occurred a few times. The chain has TRBV9 and TRBJ2-3, with unresolved D. Trimming took off 4 bases at V and 3 bases at J, with 18 bases between the two ends. Germline loops: CDR1 SGDLS, CDR2 YYNGEE. There are 16 residues in the CDR3. This CDR3 is CASSPRLGSPTDTQYF. DNA for the CDR3: TGTGCCAGCAGCCCACGTCTAGGTTCGCCAACAGATACGCAGTATTTT.

The chain recombines TRBV20-1 with TRBJ2-7; 8 bases agree with TRBD2. Germline assignment: CDR1 DFQATT and CDR2 SNEGSKA (reference sequence). The CDR3 totals 13 residues. The junction had 5 bases not matched to a gene; V was cut back by 6 bases and J by 1 base. This chain's CDR3 is CSARKRGSYEQYF. The CDR3 DNA reads as TGCAGTGCGCGTAAGCGGGGGTCCTACGAGCAGTACTTC.

The V gene is TRBV7-9, the J gene TRBJ2-1; D unresolved. This CDR3 spans 11 amino acids. Trimming pared 3 bases from V and 9 bases from J, leaving 6 bases between. Germline loops: CDR1 SEHNR, CDR2 FQNEAQ (reference sequence). The CDR3 loop is CASSFLGEQFF. CDR3 nucleotides: TGTGCCAGCAGCTTTCTTGGTGAGCAGTTCTTC.

This sequence joins TRBV9 and TRBJ2-5; TRBD2 agrees at 8 bases. This CDR3 is 15 amino acids long. The germline V gene encodes CDR1 SGDLS and CDR2 YYNGEE. V was pared by 3 bases and J by 2 bases, with 6 bases of the junction left unmatched. Here the CDR3 reads CASSAGGAIQETQYF. In nucleotides, the CDR3 is TGTGCCAGCAGCGCCGGGGGGGCCATACAAGAGACCCAGTACTTC.

Only a few counts were recorded for this clonotype. The chain couples TRBV19 to TRBJ2-1, with 9 bases identical to TRBD2. This CDR3 has 15 amino acids. After removal of 1 base from V and 8 bases from J, the junction contained 6 bases not matched to a gene. CDR1 is LNHDA, CDR2 SQIVND, per germline (reference sequence). CDR3 region: CASSIGLAGYDEQFF. For the CDR3, the DNA is TGTGCCAGTAGTATAGGGCTAGCGGGGTATGATGAGCAGTTCTTC.